Shown below are 23 T cell receptor beta chains from a single sample sequenced in a study of CD8 T cells in ankylosing spondylitis. TCRdb ran MiXCR on the 5' RACE reads and lists one entry per CDR3 protein. The repertoire holds under 200,000 distinct CDR3 sequences, with 9.8% as singletons. Material for sequencing was blood, either unsorted or a sorted T cell fraction (not recorded which). These receptors were taken from a female donor with ankylosing spondylitis or in good health (not recorded which).

In its sample, this clonotype was seen many times. The chain joins TRBV25-1 to TRBJ2-2; 8 bases line up with TRBD1. The CDR3 sequence is 16 residues long. The germline V gene encodes CDR1 MGHDK and CDR2 SYGVNS. Losses at the gene ends were 4 bases for V and 8 bases for J; bases not matched to a gene: 12. The DNA of the CDR3 is TGTGCCAGCAGTGGACCGGGACAGGAAAAAATGGGGGAGCTGTTTTTT. Translation gives CASSGPGQEKMGELFF.

The chain links TRBV20-1 to TRBJ2-1; 12 bases line up with TRBD2. Germline assignment: CDR1 DFQATT and CDR2 SNEGSKA (reference sequence). V was pared by 3 bases and J by 2 bases, with 14 bases of the junction left unmatched. This CDR3 is 19 amino acids long. The DNA for the CDR3 is TGCAGTGCTAGCCCTGGACTAGCGGGACTCCTCGTGGCCTACAATGAGCAGTTCTTC. Translated, it gives CSASPGLAGLLVAYNEQFF.

J is TRBJ2-2 and V is TRBV6-5; D gene unclear. V was trimmed by 5 bases and J by 4 bases, leaving 14 bases between them. CDR1 is MNHEY, CDR2 SVGAGI, per germline. The CDR3 runs to 15 residues. The CDR3 sequence: CASSPSSHPTGELFF. The CDR3 coding sequence is TGTGCCAGCAGTCCATCTTCACACCCCACCGGGGAGCTGTTTTTT.

This chain links TRBV24-1 with TRBJ2-5; TRBD2 matches 12 bases. Germline V CDR1 and CDR2: KGHDR, SFDVKD. The junction had 8 bases not matched to a gene; V was cut back by 2 bases and J by 2 bases. The CDR3 has 18 residues. CDR3 in amino acids: CATSDSSGRASEQETQYF. In DNA, the CDR3 is TGTGCCACCAGTGATTCTAGCGGGAGGGCCTCGGAGCAAGAGACCCAGTACTTC.

The chain has TRBV7-9 and TRBJ2-1; D gene unclear. The CDR3 sequence is 16 residues long. The germline V and J ends were trimmed by 5 bases and 3 bases, with 17 bases remaining between them. Germline-derived CDR1 and CDR2 are SEHNR and FQNEAQ (reference sequence). In DNA form, the CDR3 reads TGTGCCAGCAGCCAAGACGGGTACCTCAACTACAATGAGCAGTTCTTC. It encodes CASSQDGYLNYNEQFF.

This clonotype was picked up a small number of times. The chain uses TRBV20-1 and TRBJ2-3, with 10 nucleotides matching TRBD2. Looked up from germline, CDR1 is DFQATT and CDR2 is SNEGSKA (reference sequence). With 1 base clipped from V and 6 bases from J, the junction kept 7 bases outside the gene matches. This CDR3 is 15 amino acids long. The CDR3 protein is CSARVASGSWDTQYF. The CDR3 coding sequence is TGCAGTGCTAGAGTGGCTAGCGGGAGTTGGGATACGCAGTATTTT.

The chain links TRBV27 to TRBJ2-1; tentatively, D is TRBD1 (6 bases). CDR1 and CDR2 (germline): MNHEY, SMNVEV (reference sequence). The CDR3 has 13 residues. Trimming stripped 6 bases from V and 6 bases from J, with 12 bases between. CDR3 sequence: CASRLGAVNEQFF. The CDR3 nucleotides are TGTGCCAGCAGGCTGGGGGCGGTCAATGAGCAGTTCTTC.

The chain carries TRBV20-1 and TRBJ1-5; D not resolved. Trimming took off 4 bases at V and 3 bases at J, with 7 bases between the two ends. The CDR3 extends over 12 amino acids. Germline V gene lookup returns CDR1 DFQATT and CDR2 SNEGSKA (reference sequence). CDR3 sequence (DNA): TGCAGTGCTACTGCTTCCAATCAGCCCCAGCATTTT. It yields the protein CSATASNQPQHF.

There are a few counts of this clonotype. This CDR3 reads CASSQGLGEEQYF. CDR3 coding DNA: TGTGCCAGCAGTCAGGGACTAGGGGAGGAGCAGTACTTC. The genes are TRBV27 and TRBJ2-7; 8 bases match TRBD2. Trimming at V came to 5 bases and at J to 7 bases, leaving 7 bases not matched to a gene. This CDR3 is built from 13 residues. Per germline, CDR1 MNHEY and CDR2 SMNVEV (reference sequence).

This clonotype was observed a handful of times. The chain employs TRBV20-1 and TRBJ2-1; D is undetermined. In germline, CDR1 is DFQATT, CDR2 SNEGSKA (reference sequence). The CDR3 loop spans 14 amino acids. Trimming removed 2 bases at V and 2 bases at J, with 10 bases between. This chain's CDR3 is CSARNVSPYNEQFF. For the CDR3, the DNA is TGCAGTGCTAGAAATGTTTCTCCCTACAATGAGCAGTTCTTC.

This clonotype has a count of ten or more. The genes are TRBV18 and TRBJ2-1, with TRBD2 matching over 8 bases. The CDR3 extends over 15 amino acids. The trim removed 5 bases at V and 3 bases at J, leaving 6 bases unmatched. Germline-derived CDR1 and CDR2 are KGHSH and LQKENI. The CDR3 DNA reads TGTGCCAGCTCATCAGCGGGGGAGAACTACAATGAGCAGTTCTTC. Its protein is CASSSAGENYNEQFF. Looking up the rest from reference TRBV18 and TRBJ2-1 gives the full variable domain: NAGVMQNPRHLVRRRGQEARLRCSPMKGHSHVYWYRQLPEEGLKFMVYLQKENIIDESGMPKERFSAEFPKEGPSILRIQQVVRGDSAAYFCASSSAGENYNEQFFGPGTRLTVL.

This clonotype occurred many times. The chain has TRBV4-3 and TRBJ2-1, with TRBD1 matching 7 bases. CDR3 length: 16 residues. The germline gives CDR1 LGHNA, CDR2 YSLEER. J lost 3 bases, V lost 0 bases, and 5 bases had no gene match. The CDR3 reads CASSQDVAGGYNEQFF. The DNA of the CDR3 is TGCGCCAGCAGCCAAGATGTGGCAGGGGGCTACAATGAGCAGTTCTTC.

The sample holds a few counts of this clonotype. CDR3 protein: CASSYGQSTDTQYF. The DNA for the CDR3 is TGTGCCAGCAGTTACGGACAAAGCACAGATACGCAGTATTTT. The chain couples TRBV6-5 to TRBJ2-3, with D perhaps matching TRBD1 (5 bases). The CDR3 spans 14 residues. V was pared by 2 bases and J by 0 bases, with 6 bases between. Per germline, CDR1 MNHEY and CDR2 SVGAGI.

The chain joins TRBV6-2 or TRBV6-3 to TRBJ2-4; weak D call: TRBD1 (5 bases). The V gene lost 5 bases and the J gene lost 1 base, with 15 bases spanning the gap. The germline V gene encodes CDR1 MNHEY and CDR2 SVGEGT. This CDR3 region has 16 residues. CDR3 sequence (DNA): TGTGCCAGCAGTCAAGACTGGGGCTCGGCCAAAAACATTCAGTACTTC. Translation: CASSQDWGSAKNIQYF.

This clonotype was detected a few times. Here the CDR3 reads CTSSRAQGLIVGVNEQFF. DNA of the CDR3: TGCACCAGCAGCAGGGCCCAGGGACTGATCGTCGGGGTAAATGAGCAGTTCTTC. J is TRBJ2-1 and V is TRBV1; the table names TRBD2, a call not compared with the DNA. TRBV1 is a documented pseudogene. The CDR3 runs to 18 residues.

The table lists this clonotype with a few counts. The chain uses TRBV2 and TRBJ2-5; 8 bases are shared with TRBD1. This CDR3 spans 15 amino acids. Germline CDR1 reads SNHLY; CDR2 reads FYNNEI. Germline trimming cut 5 bases from V and 5 bases from J; bases unmatched to any gene: 10. CDR3: CASSQQGVFTETQYF. DNA for the CDR3: TGTGCCAGCAGTCAACAGGGGGTATTCACGGAGACCCAGTACTTC. The whole variable domain, remainder taken from reference TRBV2 and TRBJ2-5, is EPEVTQTPSHQVTQMGQEVILRCVPISNHLYFYWYRQILGQKVEFLVSFYNNEISEKSEIFDDQFSVERPDGSNFTLKIRSTKLEDSAMYFCASSQQGVFTETQYFGPGTRLLVL.

The rearrangement joins TRBV27 to TRBJ2-7, with 12 bases identical to TRBD2. J was trimmed by 3 bases and V by 5 bases; bases with no gene match: 5. The CDR3 is 15 amino acids. The V gene's germline CDR1 is MNHEY and CDR2 SMNVEV (reference sequence). As DNA, the CDR3 is TGTGCCAGCAGTGCCCGGACTAGCGGGAACTACGAGCAGTACTTC. This translates into CASSARTSGNYEQYF.

This clonotype was seen repeatedly, ten times or more. This chain connects TRBV28 to TRBJ2-7; no clear D. This CDR3 region has 12 residues. V was clipped by 4 bases and J by 3 bases, with 7 bases between them. Germline V CDR1 and CDR2: MDHEN, SYDVKM. CDR3 sequence reads: CASSSSIYEQYF. CDR3 sequence (DNA): TGTGCCAGCAGTTCCTCCATCTACGAGCAGTACTTC.

This clonotype was seen a few times. The chain uses TRBV5-6 and TRBJ2-7, with 14 bases that match TRBD2. This CDR3 contains 15 residues. Germline CDR1 is SGHDT and CDR2 is YYEEEE. Germline trimming cut 4 bases from V and 4 bases from J; bases unmatched to any gene: 4. As DNA, the CDR3 is TGTGCCAGCAGCCCCGGGACTAGCGGGAGATACGAGCAGTACTTC. Its protein product is CASSPGTSGRYEQYF.

The chain combines TRBV9 with TRBJ2-7, with D possibly matching TRBD1 (5 bases). The CDR3 covers 13 residues. Germline V CDR1 and CDR2: SGDLS, YYNGEE. V lost 0 bases to trimming and J lost 6 bases, with 10 bases between them. The CDR3 here is CASSVGQGSEQYF. CDR3 DNA sequence: TGTGCCAGCAGCGTAGGGCAGGGCAGCGAGCAGTACTTC.

The chain is built from TRBV12-3 or TRBV12-4 and TRBJ1-1; the D is unclear. V lost 9 bases and J 6 bases, leaving 17 bases between the germline ends. This CDR3 region has 13 residues. The CDR3 DNA follows: TGTGCCAGTAGAGGAGGGAGCGCTCCTGAAGCTTTCTTT. This encodes CASRGGSAPEAFF.

This clonotype was picked up a small number of times. The V and J genes are TRBV7-9 and TRBJ2-2, with TRBD2 matching over 10 bases. V dropped 1 base and J dropped 6; count of bases not matched to a gene: 2. The CDR3 is made up of 15 amino acids. Germline CDR1 reads SEHNR; CDR2 reads FQNEAQ (reference sequence). CDR3 protein: CASSLELAGSGELFF. CDR3 nucleotide sequence: TGTGCCAGCAGCTTAGAACTAGCGGGATCCGGGGAGCTGTTTTTT.

At least ten counts were recorded for this clonotype. CDR3 amino acids: CASKGTIGAFF. CDR3 coding DNA: TGTGCCAGCAAAGGGACCATTGGAGCTTTCTTT. This sequence joins TRBV6-5 and TRBJ1-1, with D possibly matching TRBD1 (5 bases). Germline V gene data show CDR1 as MNHEY and CDR2 as SVGAGI. V was shortened by 7 bases and J by 10 bases, with 13 bases between the two germline ends. This CDR3 contains 11 residues.